This TCR beta chain was observed in a study of blood T cells in healthy people across ages. The CDR3 contains 13 residues. Germline V gives CDR1 SGHTA, CDR2 FQGNSA. In regard to this clonotype: No antigen is known for it.

PCR was performed a second time for about 7 to 12 cycles using a sample-barcoded 5' primer and a J-beta primer mix. TCRdb re-called the 5' RACE reads with MiXCR, one entry per CDR3 protein. The sample carries 780,000 or so distinct CDR3 sequences, roughly three fifths recorded once. Notes on the study in general: It was the long-lived donors that had more naive CD4+ cells and higher diversity than aged donors. Those diversity estimates obtained from one million T cells were thought to be underestimates.

The specimen sequenced was blood. The receptor was isolated from a man aged 40-49 years in good health. The V call is TRBV7-2, the J call TRBJ2-7, with 9 nucleotides matching TRBD1. The DNA matches TRBJ2-4 better at its end, which makes the J call doubtful. CDR3 DNA: TGTACCAGCAGCCCGACAGGGGGTGGCATTCAGTACTTC. Residues: CTSSPTGGGIQYF.